The sequence of this T cell receptor beta chain was determined in a study of blood T cell repertoires in COVID-19. Study-level information: Whether acute or convalescent, the COVID-19 samples came from the United States, Italy and Spain. In each case, the material was cDNA or gDNA derived from T cells, B-cell-depleted T cells, or PBMCs.

Those who participated ranged in age from about 18 to 89 years and resided in some 24 US areas. Assignments of participants to cohorts depended upon their own reported clinical history. The CDR3 is made up of 17 amino acids. Germline V gene sequence: CDR1 SGHRS, CDR2 YFSETQ. J was trimmed by 7 bases and V by 0 bases; bases with no gene match: 11. Clones were read by immunoSEQ multiplex PCR, and TCRdb kept only the in-frame ones, dropping some. The sample shows about 220,000 clones, 86% of them seen only once. Sequencing was done on a sample of PBMCs or T cells enriched from blood (not recorded which). This sequence joins TRBV5-1 and TRBJ2-1, with 9 bases lining up with TRBD1. This TCR came from a middle-aged woman with acute COVID-19. CDR3: CASSLGTGTGTGNEQFF. CDR3 bases: TGCGCCAGCAGCTTGGGGACCGGGACAGGGACGGGTAATGAGCAGTTCTTC.